This T cell receptor beta chain came from a study of identical twins. Study-wide points: It was cross-sectional statistical analysis, not following the same donors, that the conclusions relied on.

This clonotype was picked up a small number of times. Its antigen is still unknown. TCRdb independently ran MiXCR on the 5' RACE reads; one entry per CDR3 protein. In the table there are over 600,000 distinct CDR3 sequences, around 20% of which are singletons. The sample was also linked to a second study, of T cells expressing NK-cell markers.

This TCR derives from a woman aged 18-29 years in good health. The source material was PBMCs.

The CDR3 bases are TGTGCCATCAGTGGTCAAGACCGGTCCACAGATACGCAGTATTTT. Protein: CAISGQDRSTDTQYF. The gene calls are TRBV10-3 and TRBJ2-3, with D uncertain. Per the germline V gene, CDR1 is ENHRY and CDR2 is SYGVKD. This CDR3 has 15 residues. With 4 bases removed from V and 2 bases from J, the gap between germline ends came to 13 bases.